Described below is a single T cell receptor beta chain sequence and its context. Its antigen is not known. These data belong to a study of blood T cells in healthy people across ages. Points from the study as a whole: The study regarded diversity estimates from one million T cells as underestimates.

Looked up from germline, CDR1 is SEHNR and CDR2 is FQNEAQ (reference sequence). V shed 8 bases and J shed 3 bases, with 14 bases lying between them. This CDR3 is built from 13 residues. Sample-barcoded 5' priming and a J-beta primer mix drove a second PCR of 7 to 11 cycles. Each CDR3 protein gets one entry after TCRdb re-called the 5' RACE reads with MiXCR. There are 1,800,000 or so distinct CDR3 sequences in the sample; about two fifths occur only once, and more than 20% lies in the top ten. The V and J genes are TRBV7-9 and TRBJ2-7; tentatively, D is TRBD1 (5 bases). The sequencing sample was made of blood. The source of this sequence is a human donor in good health. CDR3 DNA: TGTGCCAGCTTACCCCTGGGGCGCTACGAGCAGTACTTC. This encodes CASLPLGRYEQYF.